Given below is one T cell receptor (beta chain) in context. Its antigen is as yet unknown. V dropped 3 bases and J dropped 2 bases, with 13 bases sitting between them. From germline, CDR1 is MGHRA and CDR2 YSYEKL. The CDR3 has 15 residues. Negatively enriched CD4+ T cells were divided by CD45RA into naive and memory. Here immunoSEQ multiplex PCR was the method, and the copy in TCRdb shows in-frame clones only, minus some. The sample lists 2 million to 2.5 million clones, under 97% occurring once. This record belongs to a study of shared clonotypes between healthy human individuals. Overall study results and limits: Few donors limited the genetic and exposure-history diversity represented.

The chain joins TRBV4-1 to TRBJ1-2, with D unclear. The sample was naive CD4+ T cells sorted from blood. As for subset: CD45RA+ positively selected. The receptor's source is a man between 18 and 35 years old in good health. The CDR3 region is CASSHPGEANYGYTF. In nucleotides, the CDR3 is TGCGCCAGCAGCCACCCCGGGGAAGCAAACTATGGCTACACCTTC.